This TCR beta chain stems from a study of T cell changes during pregnancy in multiple sclerosis. Germline V gene data show CDR1 as LNHNV and CDR2 as YYDKDF (reference sequence). Trimming took off 1 base at V and 5 bases at J, with 9 bases between the two ends. This CDR3 has 14 residues. Profiled with immunoSEQ multiplex PCR; TCRdb holds only in-frame clones, not every one. Of approximately 89,000 clones in the sample, around 94% were seen once. This chain joins TRBV15 and TRBJ1-5, with D unclear. The sequences come from peripheral blood, collected in the third trimester of pregnancy. The clonotype originates from a female donor with multiple sclerosis, enrolled in a pregnancy study. The CDR3 region has the DNA TGTGCCACCAGCAGAGGGTGGGCTTATCAGCCCCAGCATTTT. It is translated as CATSRGWAYQPQHF.